Listed below are T cell receptor beta chains from one sample, sequenced in a study of regulatory T cells in long-lasting Graves disease. TCRdb re-derived calls from the multiplex PCR reads in MiXCR, one entry per CDR3 protein. The table includes under 450,000 distinct CDR3 sequences, about 12% detected once. The sample was also linked to a second study, of T cells in Graves' hyperthyroidism and ophthalmopathy.

The sample here was peripheral blood mononuclear cells (PBMCs), taken at new diagnosis, from a patient treated with antithyroid drugs. The receptors here all came from a woman younger than 30 with Graves disease. The CDR3 runs from the conserved cysteine through the conserved F or W. Fields, in order: D gene, J gene, clone size, V gene, CDR3 protein, CDR3 DNA. A D gene is named only where the DNA matches it firmly. For some rows the clone size is stated as once, few or many, or as a class when expanded; others skip it.

TRBD2	TRBJ2-5	few	TRBV3-1	CASSQDGAGGKGETQYF	TGTGCCAGCAGCCAAGATGGGGCGGGAGGGAAGGGAGAGACCCAGTACTTC
NA	TRBJ2-7	NA	TRBV2	CASSELTYEQYF	TGTGCCAGCAGTGAACTTACCTACGAGCAGTACTTC
NA	TRBJ2-7	NA	TRBV5-1	CASSLAGYFSEEQYF	TGCGCCAGCAGCTTGGCCGGGTATTTCTCCGAGGAGCAGTACTTC
NA	TRBJ2-7	many	TRBV9	CASSVGGRWNEQYF	TGTGCCAGCAGCGTAGGGGGCAGGTGGAACGAGCAGTACTTC
TRBD2	TRBJ2-3	NA	TRBV7-6	CASSRLSGRRTDTQYF	TGTGCCAGCAGCCGACTTAGCGGGAGGCGCACAGATACGCAGTATTTT
NA	TRBJ2-1	NA	TRBV7-6	CAGSSMSYDSEQFF	TGTGCCGGCAGCTCAATGTCGTATGACTCCGAGCAGTTCTTC
TRBD1	TRBJ1-1	few	TRBV27	CASSLGDRAWIRGTEAFF	TGTGCCAGCAGTTTAGGGGACAGGGCCTGGATTCGTGGCACTGAAGCTTTCTTT
NA	TRBJ1-5	few	TRBV6-5	CASSFRQDHQPQHF	TGTGCCAGCAGTTTTAGGCAGGATCATCAGCCCCAGCATTTT
NA	TRBJ2-1	many	TRBV20-1	CSASPGSSYNEQFF	TGCAGTGCTAGTCCCGGGAGCTCCTACAATGAGCAGTTCTTC
NA	TRBJ1-3	many	TRBV28	CASRLLGSGNTIYF	TGTGCCAGCCGACTGTTAGGCTCTGGAAACACCATATATTTT
NA	TRBJ1-3	few	TRBV4-3	CASSQDTISGNTIYF	TGCGCCAGCAGCCAAGACACCATCTCTGGAAACACCATATATTTT
NA	TRBJ2-4	many	TRBV28	CASSLGGGSKNIQYF	TGTGCCAGCAGTTTAGGGGGTGGGTCCAAAAACATTCAGTACTTC
TRBD1	TRBJ1-5	NA	TRBV20-1	CSASTGEVGQPQHF	TGCAGTGCTTCGACAGGGGAAGTTGGTCAGCCCCAGCATTTT
TRBD1	TRBJ1-1	NA	TRBV20-1	CSAQTGVYKNTEAFF	TGCAGTGCCCAGACAGGGGTTTATAAGAACACTGAAGCTTTCTTT
NA	TRBJ1-3	many	TRBV12-3/TRBV12-4	CASSLWVNTIYF	TGTGCCAGCAGTTTATGGGTAAACACCATATATTTT
TRBD1	TRBJ1-1	many	TRBV27	CASRRTGSTEAFF	TGTGCCAGCAGGAGGACAGGGAGCACTGAAGCTTTCTTT
NA	TRBJ2-1	NA	TRBV7-9	CGSSLALGPGDEQFF	TGTGGCAGCAGCTTAGCGTTGGGACCAGGGGATGAGCAGTTCTTC
TRBD1	TRBJ1-5	NA	TRBV12-5	CASGLRTGGANLPQHF	TGTGCTAGTGGCCTTCGGACAGGCGGGGCCAATCTCCCCCAGCATTTT
TRBD2	TRBJ2-1	many	TRBV7-8	CASSPGRVGSYNEQFF	TGTGCCAGCAGCCCAGGGAGGGTGGGCTCCTACAATGAGCAGTTCTTC
NA	TRBJ2-1	NA	TRBV12-3/TRBV12-4	CASSLGWQGNEQFF	TGTGCCAGCAGTTTGGGTTGGCAGGGGAATGAGCAGTTCTTC
NA	TRBJ2-7	NA	TRBV7-9	CASSYRPSGEQYF	TGTGCCAGCAGCTACCGACCTTCGGGGGAGCAGTACTTC
NA	TRBJ1-1	many	TRBV11-2	CASSLIGGAFNTEAFF	TGTGCCAGCAGCTTGATTGGGGGCGCGTTCAACACTGAAGCTTTCTTT
NA	TRBJ1-1	few	TRBV19	CASSPFPVGGFGTEAFF	TGTGCCAGTAGTCCCTTCCCAGTAGGAGGGTTCGGCACTGAAGCTTTCTTT
TRBD1	TRBJ2-5	NA	TRBV6-1	CASRNTGTGSTQYF	TGTGCCAGCAGAAACACCGGGACAGGGTCGACCCAGTACTTC